One sample yielded the 20 T cell receptor beta chains listed below, sequenced in a study of regulatory T cells in long-lasting Graves disease. According to the study, TCR beta libraries were built with iRepertoire HTBI primers and CDR3-region Arm-PCR. Using its own MiXCR run on the multiplex PCR reads, TCRdb lists one record per CDR3 protein. The sample has about 430,000 distinct CDR3 sequences, about 15% seen once. Time point described: newly diagnosed GD, antithyroid drugs for less than 3 months. Preparation of the TCR library used RNA extracted from PBMCs. The same data also went into a second study, on T cells in Graves' hyperthyroidism and ophthalmopathy.

This sample comprised peripheral blood mononuclear cells (PBMCs), obtained at new diagnosis, from a patient treated with antithyroid drugs. These TCRs come from a woman between 40 and 55 years old with Graves disease.

This clonotype was detected only a few times. The chain carries TRBV20-1 and TRBJ1-6; D is unresolved. V was clipped by 6 bases and J by 4 bases, with 13 bases between them. In germline, CDR1 is DFQATT, CDR2 SNEGSKA (reference sequence). The CDR3 covers 14 residues. In DNA form, the CDR3 reads TGCAGTGCCAGCTCGGGATTATATAATTCACCCCTCCACTTT. Protein sequence: CSASSGLYNSPLHF.

This clonotype has more than one count but fewer than ten. The chain carries TRBV20-1 and TRBJ2-7; 16 bases line up with TRBD2. CDR1 is DFQATT, CDR2 SNEGSKA, per germline (reference sequence). J was trimmed by 7 bases and V by 0 bases; bases with no gene match: 9. The length of the CDR3 is 17 residues. CDR3 in DNA: TGCAGTGCTAGAGAGGGACTAGCGGGAGGGAGATCGAATGAGCAGTACTTC. This translates into CSAREGLAGGRSNEQYF.

Comments on this clonotype: This may be a read error, as it is one base from a much larger clone. The CDR3 ends on some other residue instead of the conserved phenylalanine or tryptophan, so this is likely a read error. The genes are TRBV6-2 or TRBV6-3 and TRBJ2-1; TRBD2 agrees at 10 bases. The germline V gene encodes CDR1 MNHEY and CDR2 SVGEGT. The CDR3 has 13 residues. V was pared by 6 bases and J by 8 bases, with 4 bases of the junction left unmatched. The CDR3 is CASRLAGIDEQFS. CDR3 DNA: TGTGCCAGCAGACTAGCGGGAATCGATGAGCAGTTCTCC.

The V gene is TRBV14, the J gene TRBJ1-2; the match to TRBD1 covers 8 bases. This CDR3 is built from 13 residues. Germline V gives CDR1 SGHDN, CDR2 FVKESK. The trim removed 2 bases at V and 8 bases at J, leaving 4 bases unmatched. The CDR3: CASSQRTGSGYTF. The CDR3 bases are TGTGCCAGCAGCCAAAGGACAGGGAGCGGCTACACCTTC.

This clonotype was detected many times. The genes are TRBV2 and TRBJ2-2; D not resolved. Trimming removed 2 bases from V and 6 bases from J, with 7 bases in between. CDR3 length: 13 residues. The germline V gene encodes CDR1 SNHLY and CDR2 FYNNEI. The CDR3 loop reads CASSEWGSGELFF. In DNA form, the CDR3 reads TGTGCCAGCAGTGAATGGGGATCCGGGGAGCTGTTTTTT.

This clonotype was picked up many times. This chain joins TRBV6-1 and TRBJ2-1; TRBD1 matches at 7 bases. This CDR3 contains 13 residues. V gave up 7 bases and J gave up 8 bases; unmatched junction bases: 8. Germline-derived CDR1 and CDR2 are MNHNS and SASEGT. CDR3 in amino acids: CASKGQKGYEQFF. The CDR3 region has the DNA TGTGCCAGCAAGGGACAGAAAGGCTATGAGCAGTTCTTC.

In this sample, this clonotype turned up a few times. The gene calls are TRBV7-9 and TRBJ1-1; 7 bases are shared with TRBD1. The CDR3 runs to 16 residues. Germline V lookup: CDR1 SEHNR, CDR2 FQNEAQ (reference sequence). V shed 5 bases and J 2 bases; nucleotides not matched to a gene: 11. This CDR3 reads CASSLPLTGSNTEAFF. CDR3 sequence (DNA): TGTGCCAGCAGCCTCCCGTTGACAGGGTCAAACACTGAAGCTTTCTTT.

This clonotype came up many times. The rearrangement joins TRBV12-3 or TRBV12-4 to TRBJ2-7, with 9 bases identical to TRBD2. With 5 bases clipped from V and 3 bases from J, the junction kept 11 bases outside the gene matches. The length of the CDR3 is 16 residues. Written as DNA, the CDR3 is TGTGCCAGCAGTCCGGCGGGGGGGGTCCCTAACTACGAGCAGTACTTC. This gives the protein CASSPAGGVPNYEQYF.

The genes are TRBV12-3 or TRBV12-4 and TRBJ1-2, with 7 bases that match TRBD1. The CDR3 is 15 residues long. Trimming cost V 6 bases and J 2 bases; bases outside gene matches: 9. The CDR3 sequence: CASRRSGTANYGYTF. The CDR3 DNA reads TGTGCCAGCAGGCGGTCCGGGACAGCAAACTATGGCTACACCTTC.

The sample holds many counts of this clonotype. The chain joins TRBV20-1 to TRBJ2-1; tentatively, D is TRBD1 or TRBD2 (5 bases each). The ends were cut back, 0 bases at V and 2 bases at J, with 14 bases in the middle. This CDR3 is 16 amino acids long. Germline V gives CDR1 DFQATT, CDR2 SNEGSKA (reference sequence). The CDR3 coding sequence is TGCAGTGCTAGAGATATGAAGAGGGGACCCTACAATGAGCAGTTCTTC. This codes for CSARDMKRGPYNEQFF.

The sample holds many counts of this clonotype. This sequence joins TRBV19 and TRBJ1-2; unclear D gene. V shed 3 bases and J shed 3 bases, with 14 bases lying between them. The CDR3 loop spans 15 amino acids. The germline gives CDR1 LNHDA, CDR2 SQIVND (reference sequence). The CDR3: CASSIVLTTDYGYTF. DNA for the CDR3: TGTGCCAGTAGTATCGTTCTGACAACCGACTATGGCTACACCTTC. Looking up the rest from reference TRBV19 and TRBJ1-2 gives the full variable domain: DGGITQSPKYLFRKEGQNVTLSCEQNLNHDAMYWYRQDPGQGLRLIYYSQIVNDFQKGDIAEGYSVSREKKESFPLTVTSAQKNPTAFYLCASSIVLTTDYGYTFGSGTRLTVV.

This chain joins TRBV5-1 and TRBJ2-3; possibly TRBD2 for D (6 bases). The V gene lost 2 bases and the J gene lost 1 base, with 11 bases spanning the gap. From germline, CDR1 is SGHRS and CDR2 YFSETQ. The CDR3 contains 15 residues. CDR3 in amino acids: CASSLGASGTDTQYF. CDR3 nucleotide sequence: TGCGCCAGCAGCTTAGGGGCTAGCGGCACAGATACGCAGTATTTT.

This clonotype was observed at least ten times. V usage is TRBV7-9 and J usage is TRBJ2-5; unclear D gene. The CDR3 has 13 amino acids. V was pared by 3 bases and J by 7 bases, with 12 bases between. From germline, CDR1 is SEHNR and CDR2 FQNEAQ (reference sequence). The CDR3 DNA reads TGTGCCAGCAGCTTCCCTGAGGTGGCGACCCAGTACTTC. It yields the protein CASSFPEVATQYF. The full variable domain, completed using reference TRBV7-9 and TRBJ2-5, is DTGVSQNPRHKITKRGQNVTFRCDPISEHNRLYWYRQTLGQGPEFLTYFQNEAQLEKSRLLSDRFSAERPKGSFSTLEIQRTEQGDSAMYLCASSFPEVATQYFGPGTRLLVL.

At least ten counts were recorded for this clonotype. This chain connects TRBV20-1 to TRBJ2-7; 12 positions agree with TRBD2. The germline gives CDR1 DFQATT, CDR2 SNEGSKA (reference sequence). Trimming cost V 5 bases and J 3 bases; bases outside gene matches: 11. CDR3 length: 16 residues. CDR3 residues: CSAGGHGLAGYYEQYF. The CDR3 region has the DNA TGCAGTGCTGGTGGGCACGGACTAGCGGGGTACTACGAGCAGTACTTC.

V is TRBV6-2 or TRBV6-3 and J is TRBJ1-1; tentatively, D is TRBD1 (5 bases). The germline CDR1 and CDR2 sequences are MNHEY and SVGEGT. Trimming took 11 bases from V and 3 from J, leaving 22 bases between them. This CDR3 contains 15 residues. CDR3 region: CAEARGGGQDTEAFF. CDR3 nucleotides: TGTGCCGAAGCCCGGGGGGGGGGTCAGGACACTGAAGCTTTCTTT.

Notes on this clonotype: Because it lacks the conserved phenylalanine or tryptophan at the end, this CDR3 is likely a read error. The chain uses TRBV14 and TRBJ2-2; 7 nucleotides line up with TRBD2. CDR3 length: 16 amino acids. Germline V lookup: CDR1 SGHDN, CDR2 FVKESK. After removal of 2 bases from V and 5 bases from J, the junction contained 8 bases not matched to a gene. The CDR3 region has the DNA TGTGCCAGCAGCCAATTAAGCGGGGAACATACCGGGGAGCTGTTTCTT. It encodes CASSQLSGEHTGELFL.

This clonotype was seen ten or more times. The rearrangement uses TRBV12-3 or TRBV12-4 and TRBJ2-5; D possibly corresponds to TRBD1 (5 bases). The CDR3 loop spans 11 amino acids. The germline V and J ends were trimmed by 2 bases and 7 bases, with 5 bases remaining between them. The CDR3 sequence is CASSLRGTQYF. The CDR3 coding sequence is TGTGCCAGCAGTTTAAGGGGGACCCAGTACTTC.

This clonotype was seen repeatedly, ten times or more. The V call is TRBV6-1, the J call TRBJ1-2, with 10 bases aligning to TRBD1. The germline V gene encodes CDR1 MNHNS and CDR2 SASEGT. The trim removed 3 bases at V and 7 bases at J, leaving 8 bases unmatched. This CDR3 is built from 15 residues. The CDR3 protein is CASSDLGTGVPGYTF. CDR3 bases: TGTGCCAGCAGTGACCTCGGGACAGGGGTCCCTGGCTACACCTTC.

This clonotype turned up a few times. V is TRBV20-1 and J is TRBJ2-7; D is perhaps TRBD1 (5 bases). The V end was cut by 0 bases, the J end by 10 bases, with 19 bases between. The CDR3 is 14 residues long. Looked up from germline, CDR1 is DFQATT and CDR2 is SNEGSKA (reference sequence). CDR3 amino acids: CSARDPDTGRQQYF. DNA for the CDR3: TGCAGTGCTAGAGATCCGGACACCGGACGGCAACAGTACTTC.

Worth noting for this clonotype: A single base separates this from a much larger clone, so it may be a read error. Lacking the conserved final phenylalanine or tryptophan, this CDR3 likely reflects a read error. This chain connects TRBV20-1 to TRBJ2-5; 10 bases match TRBD2. Germline loops: CDR1 DFQATT, CDR2 SNEGSKA (reference sequence). The ends lost 6 bases at V and 4 bases at J; junction bases unmatched: 14. The CDR3 has 16 residues. This chain's CDR3 is CSAEGPSGSHAETQYL. The CDR3 nucleotides are TGCAGTGCGGAAGGGCCTAGCGGGAGTCACGCAGAGACCCAGTACCTC.